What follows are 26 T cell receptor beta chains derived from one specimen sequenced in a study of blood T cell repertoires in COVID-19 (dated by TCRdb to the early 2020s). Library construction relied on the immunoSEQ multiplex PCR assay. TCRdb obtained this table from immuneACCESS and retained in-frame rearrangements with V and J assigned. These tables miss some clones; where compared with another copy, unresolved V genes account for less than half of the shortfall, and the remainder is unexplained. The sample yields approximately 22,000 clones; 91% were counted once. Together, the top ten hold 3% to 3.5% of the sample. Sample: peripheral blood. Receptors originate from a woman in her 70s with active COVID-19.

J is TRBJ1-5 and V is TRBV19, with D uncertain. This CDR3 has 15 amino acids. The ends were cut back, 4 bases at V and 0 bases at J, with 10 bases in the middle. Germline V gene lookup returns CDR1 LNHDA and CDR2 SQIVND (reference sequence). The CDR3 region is CASSTRFTSNQPQHF. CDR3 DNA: TGTGCCAGTAGTACCAGATTCACTAGCAATCAGCCCCAGCATTTT. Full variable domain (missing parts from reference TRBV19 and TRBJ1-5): DGGITQSPKYLFRKEGQNVTLSCEQNLNHDAMYWYRQDPGQGLRLIYYSQIVNDFQKGDIAEGYSVSREKKESFPLTVTSAQKNPTAFYLCASSTRFTSNQPQHFGDGTRLSIL.

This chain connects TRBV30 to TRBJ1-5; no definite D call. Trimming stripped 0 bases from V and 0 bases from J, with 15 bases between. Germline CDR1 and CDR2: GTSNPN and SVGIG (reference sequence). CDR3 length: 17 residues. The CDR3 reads CAWSVMAPSVSNQPQHF. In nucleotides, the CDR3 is TGTGCCTGGAGTGTAATGGCTCCTTCCGTTAGCAATCAGCCCCAGCATTTT. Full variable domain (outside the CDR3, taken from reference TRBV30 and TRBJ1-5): SQTIHQWPATLVQPVGSPLSLECTVEGTSNPNLYWYRQAAGRGLQLLFYSVGIGQISSEVPQNLSASRPQDRQFILSSKKLLLSDSGFYLCAWSVMAPSVSNQPQHFGDGTRLSIL.

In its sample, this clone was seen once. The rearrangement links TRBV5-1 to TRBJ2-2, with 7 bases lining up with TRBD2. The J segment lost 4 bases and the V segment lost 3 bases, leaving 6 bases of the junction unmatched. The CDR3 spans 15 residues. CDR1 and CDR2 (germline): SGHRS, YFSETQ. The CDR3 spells CASSSPGGRTGELFF. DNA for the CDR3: TGCGCCAGCAGCTCCCCGGGGGGTCGCACCGGGGAGCTGTTTTTT.

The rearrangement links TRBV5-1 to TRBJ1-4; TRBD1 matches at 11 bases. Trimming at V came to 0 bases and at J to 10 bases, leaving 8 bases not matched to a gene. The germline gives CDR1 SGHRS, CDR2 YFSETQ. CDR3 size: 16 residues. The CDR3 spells CASSLDFRDRGGKLFF. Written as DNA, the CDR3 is TGCGCCAGCAGCTTGGATTTTAGGGACAGGGGGGGAAAACTGTTTTTT.

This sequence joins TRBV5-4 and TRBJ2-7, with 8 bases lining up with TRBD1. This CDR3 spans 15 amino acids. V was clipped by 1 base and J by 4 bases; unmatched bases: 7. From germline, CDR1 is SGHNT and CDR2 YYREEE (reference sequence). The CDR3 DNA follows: TGTGCCAGCAGCTTGAGCCCCCGACAGGGGTACGAGCAGTACTTC. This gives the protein CASSLSPRQGYEQYF.

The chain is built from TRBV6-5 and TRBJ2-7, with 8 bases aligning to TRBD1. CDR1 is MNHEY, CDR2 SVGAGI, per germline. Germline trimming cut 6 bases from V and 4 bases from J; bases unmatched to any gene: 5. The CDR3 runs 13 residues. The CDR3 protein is CASRGQGGYEQYF. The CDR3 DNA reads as TGTGCCAGCAGAGGACAGGGTGGGTACGAGCAGTACTTC.

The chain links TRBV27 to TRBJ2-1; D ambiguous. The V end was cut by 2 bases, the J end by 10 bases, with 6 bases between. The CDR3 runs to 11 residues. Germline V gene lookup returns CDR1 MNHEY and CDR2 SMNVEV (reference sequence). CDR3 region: CASSLAAEQFF. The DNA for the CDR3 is TGTGCCAGCAGTTTAGCGGCGGAGCAGTTCTTC.

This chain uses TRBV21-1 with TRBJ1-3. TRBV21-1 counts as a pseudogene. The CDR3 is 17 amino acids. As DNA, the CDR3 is TGTGCCAGCAGCACGCCCCCGTTAGATATGCGAGGAAACACCATATATTTT. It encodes CASSTPPLDMRGNTIYF.

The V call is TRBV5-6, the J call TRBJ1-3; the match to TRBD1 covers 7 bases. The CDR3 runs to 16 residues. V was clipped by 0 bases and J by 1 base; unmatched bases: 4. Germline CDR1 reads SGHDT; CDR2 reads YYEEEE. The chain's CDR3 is CASSLVGGESGNTIYF. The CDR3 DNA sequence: TGTGCCAGCAGCTTGGTAGGGGGCGAGTCTGGAAACACCATATATTTT.

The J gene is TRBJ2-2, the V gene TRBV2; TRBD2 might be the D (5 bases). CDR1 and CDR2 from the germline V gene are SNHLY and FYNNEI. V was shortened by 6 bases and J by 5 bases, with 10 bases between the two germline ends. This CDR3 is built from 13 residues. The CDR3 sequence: CASRGLGTGELFF. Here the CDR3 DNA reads TGTGCCAGCAGAGGACTCGGGACCGGGGAGCTGTTTTTT.

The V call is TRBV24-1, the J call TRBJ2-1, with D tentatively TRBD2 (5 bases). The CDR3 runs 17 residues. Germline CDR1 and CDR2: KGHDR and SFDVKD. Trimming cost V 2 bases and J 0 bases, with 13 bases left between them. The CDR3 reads CATSDSFGRASYNEQFF. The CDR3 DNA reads TGTGCCACCAGTGATTCGTTCGGGCGGGCCTCCTACAATGAGCAGTTCTTC.

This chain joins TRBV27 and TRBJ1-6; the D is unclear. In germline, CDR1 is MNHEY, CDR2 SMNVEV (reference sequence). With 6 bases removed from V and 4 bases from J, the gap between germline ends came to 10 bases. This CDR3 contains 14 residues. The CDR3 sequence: CASSHGDYNSPLHF. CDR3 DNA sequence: TGTGCCAGCAGCCACGGAGATTATAATTCACCCCTCCACTTT.

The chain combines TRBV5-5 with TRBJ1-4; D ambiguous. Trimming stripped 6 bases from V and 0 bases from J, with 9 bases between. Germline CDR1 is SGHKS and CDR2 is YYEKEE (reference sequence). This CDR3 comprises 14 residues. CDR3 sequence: CASNHFATNEKLFF. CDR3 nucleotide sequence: TGTGCCAGCAACCACTTTGCAACTAATGAAAAACTGTTTTTT.

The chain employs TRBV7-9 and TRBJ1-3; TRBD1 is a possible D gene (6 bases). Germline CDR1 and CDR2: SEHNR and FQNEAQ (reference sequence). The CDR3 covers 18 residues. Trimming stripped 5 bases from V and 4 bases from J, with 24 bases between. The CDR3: CASSLLQGPRFGGNTIYF. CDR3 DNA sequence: TGTGCCAGCAGCCTTTTACAGGGCCCTCGATTTGGCGGAAACACCATATATTTT.

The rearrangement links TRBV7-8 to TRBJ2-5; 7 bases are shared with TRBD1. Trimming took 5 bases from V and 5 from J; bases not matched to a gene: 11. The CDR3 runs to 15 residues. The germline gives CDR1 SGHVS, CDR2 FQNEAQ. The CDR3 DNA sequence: TGTGCCAGCAGCCTAAATCACAGGGGCGGGGAGACCCAGTACTTC. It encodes CASSLNHRGGETQYF.

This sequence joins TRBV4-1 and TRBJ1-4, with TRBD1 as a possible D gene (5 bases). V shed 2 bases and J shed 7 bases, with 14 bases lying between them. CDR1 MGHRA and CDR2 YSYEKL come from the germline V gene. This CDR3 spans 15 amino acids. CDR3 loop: CASSQWGEGFEKLFF. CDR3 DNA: TGCGCCAGCAGCCAATGGGGGGAGGGATTTGAAAAACTGTTTTTT.

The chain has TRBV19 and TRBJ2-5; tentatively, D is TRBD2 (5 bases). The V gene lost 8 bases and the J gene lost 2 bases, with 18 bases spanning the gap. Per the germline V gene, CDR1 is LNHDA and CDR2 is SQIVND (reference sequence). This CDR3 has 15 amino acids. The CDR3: CASEESGNRQETQYF. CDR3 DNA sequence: TGTGCCAGTGAAGAGAGCGGAAACCGACAAGAGACCCAGTACTTC. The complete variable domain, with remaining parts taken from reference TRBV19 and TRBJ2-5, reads DGGITQSPKYLFRKEGQNVTLSCEQNLNHDAMYWYRQDPGQGLRLIYYSQIVNDFQKGDIAEGYSVSREKKESFPLTVTSAQKNPTAFYLCASEESGNRQETQYFGPGTRLLVL.

The CDR3 region has the DNA TGTGCCAGCTCAAGTGTACGGGATACGCAGTATTTT. It encodes CASSSVRDTQYF. The V and J genes are TRBV18 and TRBJ2-3; D not resolved. The CDR3 is 12 residues long. Trimming removed 5 bases from V and 6 bases from J, with 9 bases in between. CDR1 and CDR2 from the germline V gene are KGHSH and LQKENI.

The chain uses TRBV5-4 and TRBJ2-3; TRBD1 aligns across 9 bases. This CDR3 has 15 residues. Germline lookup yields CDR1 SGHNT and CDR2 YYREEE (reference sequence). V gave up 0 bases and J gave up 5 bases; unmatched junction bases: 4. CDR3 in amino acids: CASSLGPDRGDTQYF. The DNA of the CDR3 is TGTGCCAGCAGCTTGGGGCCGGACAGGGGAGATACGCAGTATTTT. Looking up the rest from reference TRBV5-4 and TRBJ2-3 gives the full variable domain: ETGVTQSPTHLIKTRGQQVTLRCSSQSGHNTVSWYQQALGQGPQFIFQYYREEENGRGNFPPRFSGLQFPNYSSELNVNALELDDSALYLCASSLGPDRGDTQYFGPGTRLTVL.

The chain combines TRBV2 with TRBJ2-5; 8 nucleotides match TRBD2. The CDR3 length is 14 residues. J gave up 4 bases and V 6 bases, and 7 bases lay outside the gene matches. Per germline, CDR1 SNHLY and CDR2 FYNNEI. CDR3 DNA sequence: TGTGCCAGCAGCCCAACTAGCGGAGGAGAGACCCAGTACTTC. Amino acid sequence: CASSPTSGGETQYF.

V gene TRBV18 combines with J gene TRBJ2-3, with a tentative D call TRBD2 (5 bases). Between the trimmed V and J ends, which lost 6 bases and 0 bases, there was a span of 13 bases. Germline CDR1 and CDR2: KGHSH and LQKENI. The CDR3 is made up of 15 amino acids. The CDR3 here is CASSTTGTSTDTQYF. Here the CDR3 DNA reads TGTGCCAGCTCTACAACGGGAACTAGCACAGATACGCAGTATTTT.

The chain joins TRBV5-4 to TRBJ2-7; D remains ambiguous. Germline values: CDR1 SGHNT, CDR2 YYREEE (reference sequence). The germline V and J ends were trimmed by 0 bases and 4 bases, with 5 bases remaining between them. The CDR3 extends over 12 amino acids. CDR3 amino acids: CASSLVGYEQYF. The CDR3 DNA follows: TGTGCCAGCAGCTTGGTCGGTTACGAGCAGTACTTC.

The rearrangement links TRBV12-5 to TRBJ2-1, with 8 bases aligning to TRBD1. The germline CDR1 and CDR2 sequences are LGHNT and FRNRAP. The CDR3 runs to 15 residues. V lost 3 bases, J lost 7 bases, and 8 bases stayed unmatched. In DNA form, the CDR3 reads TGTGCTAGTGGTTTCGGAGGACAGGGTGATAATGAGCAGTTCTTC. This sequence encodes CASGFGGQGDNEQFF.

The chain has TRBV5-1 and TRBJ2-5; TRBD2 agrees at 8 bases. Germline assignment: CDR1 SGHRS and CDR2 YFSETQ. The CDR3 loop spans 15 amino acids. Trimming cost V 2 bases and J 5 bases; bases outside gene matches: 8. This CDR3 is CASSLGSGIRETQYF. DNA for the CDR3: TGCGCCAGCAGCTTAGGTAGCGGGATCCGCGAGACCCAGTACTTC.

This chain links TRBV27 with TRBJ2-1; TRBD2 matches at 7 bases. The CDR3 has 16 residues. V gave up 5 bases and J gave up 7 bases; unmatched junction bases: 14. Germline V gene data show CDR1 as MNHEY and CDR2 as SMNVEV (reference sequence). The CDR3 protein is CASSTRGDSAWNEQFF. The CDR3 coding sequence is TGTGCCAGCAGTACCCGGGGGGACTCGGCGTGGAATGAGCAGTTCTTC.

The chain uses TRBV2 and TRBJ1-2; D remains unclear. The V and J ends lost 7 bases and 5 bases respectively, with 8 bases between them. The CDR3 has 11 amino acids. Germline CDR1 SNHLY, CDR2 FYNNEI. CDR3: CASTVDYGYTF. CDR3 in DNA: TGTGCCAGCACCGTAGATTATGGCTACACCTTC.